A selection of T cell receptor beta chains follows, all from one sample in a study of T cell responses to AZD1222 COVID-19 vaccine. Assay used: immunoSEQ multiplex PCR; TCRdb lists only in-frame clones, some missing. Among about 160,000 clones listed, about nine tenths were seen once. The source material was peripheral blood, sampled on day 0 of AZD1222 vaccination. These TCRs come from an adult in good health. The CDR3 runs from the conserved cysteine through the conserved F or W. The order of the fields is D gene, J gene, V gene, clone size, CDR3 protein, CDR3 DNA. The D gene is left open where the match is weak. Some rows mark clone size as missing; the rest say once, few, many or name a class of expanded clone.

TRBD1 | TRBJ1-2 | TRBV9 | NA | CASSVGQGYGYTF | TGTGCCAGCAGCGTAGGACAGGGGTATGGCTACACCTTC
TRBD1 | TRBJ2-5 | TRBV7-2 | NA | CASSTRRTGLQETQYF | TGTGCCAGCAGCACCCGACGGACAGGGTTACAAGAGACCCAGTACTTC
TRBD1 | TRBJ2-2 | TRBV18 | NA | CASSQGQMNTGELFF | TGTGCCAGCTCACAGGGACAGATGAACACCGGGGAGCTGTTTTTT
NA | TRBJ2-3 | TRBV7-6 | NA | CASSLGSPGPGADTQYF | TGTGCCAGCAGCTTAGGATCACCGGGGCCGGGGGCAGATACGCAGTATTTT
NA | TRBJ2-7 | TRBV6-5 | NA | CASGPSPGTTYEQYF | TGTGCCAGCGGACCCTCCCCGGGCACAACCTACGAGCAGTACTTC
NA | TRBJ2-3 | TRBV5-1 | NA | CASSPSTDTQYF | TGCGCCAGCAGCCCCAGCACAGATACGCAGTATTTT
TRBD1 | TRBJ1-1 | TRBV2 | NA | CASSQNTGVVAEAFF | TGTGCCAGCAGTCAAAATACAGGGGTGGTAGCTGAAGCTTTCTTT
NA | TRBJ2-2 | TRBV3-1/TRBV3-2 | NA | CASSQTGTNTGELFF | TGTGCCAGCAGCCAGACCGGGACAAATACCGGGGAGCTGTTTTTT
TRBD1 | TRBJ1-1 | TRBV27 | NA | CASTPGTGWVRITEAFF | TGTGCCAGCACCCCCGGGACAGGGTGGGTTCGAATCACTGAAGCTTTCTTT
NA | TRBJ1-4 | TRBV6-5 | NA | CASSYSRARGLEKLFF | TGTGCCAGCAGTTACTCGAGGGCCCGGGGCCTAGAAAAACTGTTTTTT
NA | TRBJ1-4 | TRBV18 | NA | CASSPLRERQAHTREKLFF | TGTGCCAGCTCACCACTACGGGAACGACAGGCCCACACGCGAGAAAAACTGTTTTTT
NA | TRBJ1-5 | TRBV10-3 | NA | CAISEELQANQPQHF | TGTGCCATCAGTGAGGAACTACAGGCGAATCAGCCCCAGCATTTT
NA | TRBJ2-7 | TRBV7-6 | NA | CATGPAGKKSYEQYF | TGTGCCACCGGGCCGGCAGGGAAAAAATCCTACGAGCAGTACTTC
NA | TRBJ2-1 | TRBV30 | NA | CAHDRGAGNEQFF | TGTGCCCATGACAGGGGAGCGGGAAATGAGCAGTTCTTC
NA | TRBJ2-3 | TRBV2 | NA | CASSGLAASTDTQYF | TGTGCCAGCAGTGGGCTAGCCGCCTCCACAGATACGCAGTATTTT
TRBD1 | TRBJ2-3 | TRBV5-1 | NA | CASSGTGGVSTDTQYF | TGCGCCAGCAGCGGGACAGGGGGTGTAAGCACAGATACGCAGTATTTT
TRBD1 | TRBJ1-1 | TRBV15 | NA | CATSRPGTGGNTEAFF | TGTGCCACCAGCCGTCCCGGGACAGGGGGGAACACTGAAGCTTTCTTT
NA | TRBJ2-7 | TRBV7-7 | NA | CASSLFQGSSYEQYF | TGTGCTAGCAGCTTATTCCAGGGAAGCTCCTACGAGCAGTACTTC
NA | TRBJ1-1 | TRBV29-1 | NA | CSVEKTEGSEAFF | TGCAGCGTTGAAAAGACGGAGGGTTCTGAAGCTTTCTTT
TRBD2 | TRBJ2-1 | TRBV7-3 | once | CASSLAGATYNEQFF | TGTGCCAGCAGCCTAGCGGGGGCTACTTACAATGAGCAGTTCTTC
NA | TRBJ2-7 | TRBV6-6 | NA | CASSYSIGGAFVRF | TGTGCCAGCAGTTACTCGATTGGGGGCGCATTTGTTCGGTTC
NA | TRBJ1-3 | TRBV7-8 | NA | CASSLEVRGSGNTIYF | TGTGCCAGCAGCTTAGAGGTCAGGGGCTCTGGAAACACCATATATTTT
TRBD2 | TRBJ2-5 | TRBV28 | NA | CASMGAGSYQETQYF | TGTGCCAGCATGGGAGCGGGGAGTTACCAAGAGACCCAGTACTTC
TRBD1 | TRBJ1-4 | TRBV4-2 | NA | CASSQATGTGGEKLFF | TGTGCCAGCAGCCAGGCCACCGGGACAGGGGGCGAAAAACTGTTTTTT
TRBD1 | TRBJ1-1 | TRBV29-1 | NA | CSVGQGGNTEAFF | TGCAGCGTAGGACAGGGCGGGAACACTGAAGCTTTCTTT
TRBD1 | TRBJ2-2 | TRBV24-1 | few | CATSATPQGADYTGELFF | TGTGCCACCAGTGCGACCCCACAGGGGGCCGATTACACCGGGGAGCTGTTTTTT
NA | TRBJ1-2 | TRBV28 | NA | CASRQGQNYGYTF | TGTGCCAGCAGGCAAGGGCAAAACTATGGCTACACCTTC
NA | TRBJ1-2 | TRBV5-1 | NA | CASSLLGRYGYTF | TGCGCCAGCAGCCTTCTGGGGCGCTATGGCTACACCTTC
NA | TRBJ2-7 | TRBV6-5 | once | CASSYGGLDPYEQYF | TGTGCCAGCAGTTACGGCGGGCTCGATCCCTACGAGCAGTACTTC
TRBD1 | TRBJ1-2 | TRBV3-1/TRBV3-2 | NA | CASSQRGTGLNYGYTF | TGTGCCAGCAGCCAAAGGGGGACAGGGCTTAACTATGGCTACACCTTC
TRBD1 | TRBJ1-2 | TRBV12-3/TRBV12-4 | NA | CASRTGGYGYTF | TGTGCCAGCAGGACAGGGGGCTATGGCTACACCTTC
NA | TRBJ1-2 | TRBV4-1 | NA | CASSQDTGLAYGYTF | TGCGCCAGCAGCCAAGATACGGGGCTGGCCTATGGCTACACCTTC
NA | TRBJ2-7 | TRBV7-8 | NA | CASSLLFHEQYF | TGTGCCAGCAGCTTACTTTTCCACGAGCAGTACTTC
NA | TRBJ1-6 | TRBV5-1 | NA | CASSLVHGMGSPLHF | TGCGCCAGCAGCTTGGTTCATGGGATGGGGTCACCCCTCCACTTT
NA | TRBJ1-6 | TRBV28 | NA | CATQRAAPLHF | TGTGCCACCCAGAGAGCGGCACCCCTCCACTTT
NA | TRBJ2-7 | TRBV7-2 | NA | CASSPPGSFYEQYF | TGTGCCAGCAGCCCCCCAGGGAGTTTCTACGAGCAGTACTTC
TRBD1 | TRBJ1-6 | TRBV9 | many | CASSGQGGNSPLHF | TGTGCCAGCAGCGGACAGGGGGGAAATTCACCCCTCCACTTT
NA | TRBJ2-7 | TRBV3-1/TRBV3-2 | NA | CASSPYRESYEQYF | TGTGCCAGCAGCCCGTACAGGGAATCCTACGAGCAGTACTTC
NA | TRBJ1-1 | TRBV5-1 | NA | CASSFMTGGHEAFF | TGCGCCAGCAGCTTTATGACAGGAGGTCATGAAGCTTTCTTT
TRBD2 | TRBJ2-3 | TRBV27 | NA | CASSLSGRDTQYF | TGTGCCAGCAGTTTAAGCGGGAGAGATACGCAGTATTTT
TRBD2 | TRBJ2-3 | TRBV2 | NA | CASSELLAGGTDTQYF | TGTGCCAGCAGTGAACTCCTAGCGGGGGGCACAGATACGCAGTATTTT
NA | TRBJ1-6 | TRBV5-1 | NA | CASSMVGGFSPLHF | TGCGCCAGCAGCATGGTCGGGGGCTTTTCACCCCTCCACTTT
NA | TRBJ1-3 | TRBV2 | NA | CASSVGNSNSGNTIYF | TGTGCCAGCAGTGTGGGCAATTCAAACTCTGGAAACACCATATATTTT
NA | TRBJ2-6 | TRBV19 | NA | CASKGSSSGANVLTF | TGTGCCAGTAAAGGCAGTTCATCTGGGGCCAACGTCCTGACTTTC
NA | TRBJ1-5 | TRBV7-2 | few | CASSLWTGNQPQHF | TGTGCCAGCAGCCTGTGGACAGGCAATCAGCCCCAGCATTTT
NA | TRBJ1-2 | TRBV6-5 | NA | CASSSRGSDYGYTF | TGTGCCAGCAGTTCCCGGGGGTCTGACTATGGCTACACCTTC
TRBD2 | TRBJ2-3 | TRBV3-1/TRBV3-2 | NA | CASSHGRMNPRLAGGISTDTQYF | TGTGCCAGCAGCCACGGACGGATGAACCCCCGACTAGCGGGGGGCATTAGCACAGATACGCAGTATTTT
NA | TRBJ1-5 | TRBV7-9 | NA | CASSLDSNQPQHF | TGTGCCAGCAGCCTCGACAGCAATCAGCCCCAGCATTTT
NA | TRBJ2-2 | TRBV4-1 | few | CASSQGRGSAGELFF | TGCGCCAGCAGCCAAGGTCGGGGTTCGGCCGGGGAGCTGTTTTTT
NA | TRBJ2-7 | TRBV11-1 | once | CASSLHYEQYF | TGTGCCAGCAGTCTACACTACGAGCAGTACTTC
NA | TRBJ2-6 | TRBV6-5 | NA | CASSSGANVLTF | TGTGCCAGCAGCTCTGGGGCCAACGTCCTGACTTTC
NA | TRBJ1-3 | TRBV6-5 | NA | CASILGYSGNTIYF | TGTGCCAGCATTCTCGGATACTCTGGAAACACCATATATTTT
NA | TRBJ1-2 | TRBV11-2 | NA | CASSLVFRDYGYTF | TGTGCCAGCAGCTTAGTTTTCCGGGACTATGGCTACACCTTC